This TCR beta chain was captured in a study of blood T cells in healthy people across ages. As concerns this clonotype: No antigen is known for it.

General observations from the study: PBMCs left unsorted prevented a conclusive naive versus antigen-experienced comparison.

Next came a second PCR, run for about 7 to 12 cycles, which used a sample-barcoded 5' primer along with a J-beta primer mix. TCRdb processed the 5' RACE reads anew with MiXCR; each CDR3 protein has one entry. The data hold hundreds of thousands of distinct CDR3 sequences, with approximately 25% observed a single time. The V gene end was trimmed by 6 bases and the J gene end by 0 bases; junction bases not matched to a gene: 7. CDR1 is DFQATT, CDR2 SNEGSKA, per germline (reference sequence). The CDR3 contains 15 residues. This same sample was also part of a study on T cells of mothers and their children. This second report adds: Researchers report slightly higher, though non-significant, overlap in related mother-child pairs than in unrelated pairs.

This clonotype was sampled from a boy aged 5 to 17 in good health. Sequenced input: blood. The chain carries TRBV20-1 and TRBJ2-3, with TRBD2 matching 9 bases. The CDR3 reads CSAREAGGSTDTQYF. The CDR3, as DNA: TGCAGTGCAAGGGAGGCGGGAGGGAGCACAGATACGCAGTATTTT.